The TCR beta chain described here comes from a study of CD8 T cells in ankylosing spondylitis. The study, taken as a whole, reports: Clones tied to disease were said to be significantly enriched in matched ankylosing spondylitis synovial fluid. Clones that were linked to disease were CD8+ and were relatively rare in peripheral blood. Characteristic of ankylosing spondylitis blood, it appeared, was a TCR beta motif comprising about eight highly homologous variants.

This clonotype was recorded many times. As yet, its antigen is unknown. Trimming at V came to 3 bases and at J to 0 bases, leaving 3 bases not matched to a gene. Germline assignment: CDR1 SGHRS and CDR2 YFSETQ. The CDR3 is 16 residues long. As the method for making TCR beta libraries, quantitative 5'-RACE with molecular barcodes was used. One entry per CDR3 protein, called by TCRdb with MiXCR from the 5' RACE reads. In the table there are more than 250,000 distinct CDR3 sequences, roughly 12% of which are singletons. This sequence joins TRBV5-1 and TRBJ2-3; TRBD2 aligns across 11 bases. Sequenced sample: blood, either unsorted or a sorted T cell fraction (not recorded which). The sequence came from a female donor with ankylosing spondylitis or in good health (not recorded which). The DNA of the CDR3 is TGCGCCAGCAGCTGGGGACTAGCGGAAAGCACAGATACGCAGTATTTT. Its protein product is CASSWGLAESTDTQYF.